A selection of T cell receptor beta chains follows, all from one sample in a study of blood T cell repertoires in COVID-19. Sequencing was performed with immunoSEQ multiplex PCR; in TCRdb, only in-frame clones are kept and a portion is missing. Of some 270,000 clones listed, under 85% are singletons. Sequenced sample: peripheral blood. These receptors were collected from a human donor with COVID-19, enrolled during active disease. The donor label of this sample is uncertain. Both conserved end residues are part of each CDR3. A D gene is named only where the DNA matches it firmly. The size entry is marked missing in some rows and otherwise reads once, few, many or a size class.

j_call | cdr3_length | v_call | clone_size | d_call | cdr3_aa | cdr3_nt
TRBJ2-5 | 17 | TRBV3-1/TRBV3-2 | NA | TRBD2 | CASSQVLAGVLQETQYF | TGTGCCAGCAGCCAGGTACTAGCGGGAGTCCTCCAAGAGACCCAGTACTTC
TRBJ2-1 | 18 | TRBV11-2 | NA | TRBD2 | CASSSLSRTSGRAYEQFF | TGTGCCAGCAGCTCCCTCTCCCGGACTAGCGGGAGGGCCTATGAGCAGTTCTTC
TRBJ2-7 | 13 | TRBV11-2 | few | NA | CASSTRQGAGQYF | TGTGCCAGCAGCACGCGACAGGGAGCGGGGCAGTACTTC
TRBJ1-4 | 16 | TRBV7-9 | few | TRBD1 | CASSATRDRGNEKLFF | TGTGCCAGCAGCGCGACGCGGGACAGGGGTAATGAAAAACTGTTTTTT
TRBJ1-3 | 14 | TRBV27 | NA | NA | CASSPAGERNTIYF | TGTGCCAGCAGTCCTGCGGGGGAAAGAAACACCATATATTTT
TRBJ2-3 | 16 | TRBV4-1 | NA | TRBD2 | CASSSGLAGNTDTQYF | TGCGCCAGCAGCTCCGGACTAGCGGGGAACACAGATACGCAGTATTTT
TRBJ1-1 | 15 | TRBV7-3 | NA | NA | CASSSLDKGATEAFF | TGTGCCAGCAGCTCCCTCGACAAAGGGGCCACTGAAGCTTTCTTT
TRBJ1-1 | 13 | TRBV29-1 | NA | TRBD1 | CSSATGPNTEAFF | TGCAGCTCAGCGACAGGGCCGAACACTGAAGCTTTCTTT
TRBJ2-5 | 14 | TRBV18 | once | NA | CASSPPRAGETQYF | TGTGCCAGCTCACCACCGCGAGCCGGAGAGACCCAGTACTTC
TRBJ1-2 | 19 | TRBV27 | NA | NA | CASSSVSGEKTGGAYGYTF | TGTGCCAGCAGTTCGGTATCGGGAGAAAAGACGGGGGGCGCGTATGGCTACACCTTC
TRBJ2-7 | 13 | TRBV7-9 | few | NA | CASSLVGVDEQYF | TGTGCCAGCAGCTTAGTCGGGGTCGACGAGCAGTACTTC
TRBJ1-1 | 13 | TRBV5-1 | NA | TRBD1 | CASSRDRGQDAFF | TGCGCCAGCAGCCGAGACAGGGGGCAGGACGCTTTCTTT
TRBJ1-3 | 15 | TRBV5-4 | NA | NA | CASSLGSSSGNTIYF | TGTGCCAGCAGCTTGGGGTCGAGCTCTGGAAACACCATATATTTT
TRBJ1-1 | 14 | TRBV5-5 | NA | TRBD1 | CASSGTGGAPEAFF | TGTGCCAGCAGCGGGACAGGGGGTGCGCCTGAAGCTTTCTTT
TRBJ1-2 | 12 | TRBV28 | NA | NA | CASSPSMSGYTF | TGTGCCAGCAGCCCCTCAATGAGTGGCTACACCTTC